This T cell receptor beta chain was observed in a study of radiotherapy plus CTLA-4 blockade in lung cancer. Broader study findings: The authors reported that early blood T cell clone dynamics, with interferon-beta, best predicted response. Blood-borne expansion of tumor-derived TCR clones followed radiotherapy plus ipilimumab.

The method was immunoSEQ multiplex PCR; TCRdb's version includes in-frame clones alone and lacks a portion of them. The sample lists about 32,000 clones, approximately 85% seen once, with 5.5% to 7.5% in the top ten. Germline V gene data show CDR1 as SEHNR and CDR2 as FQNEAQ (reference sequence). V was clipped by 2 bases and J by 1 base, with 8 bases between them. This CDR3 is 14 amino acids long. Each patient with chemo-refractory metastatic non-small-cell lung cancer was treated with focal radiation plus CTLA-4 blockade using ipilimumab. Details on this clone: What it recognizes is unknown.

This clonotype originated in a human donor with non-small cell lung cancer who had stable disease on radiotherapy plus ipilimumab. Sequencing used peripheral blood, obtained from a patient treated with radiotherapy plus ipilimumab. The chain links TRBV7-9 to TRBJ1-1, with D perhaps TRBD1 (5 bases). The CDR3 here is CASSLSGPNTEAFF. In DNA form, the CDR3 reads TGTGCCAGCAGCTTATCAGGGCCGAACACTGAAGCTTTCTTT. Drawing the rest from reference TRBV7-9 and TRBJ1-1, the complete variable domain is DTGVSQNPRHKITKRGQNVTFRCDPISEHNRLYWYRQTLGQGPEFLTYFQNEAQLEKSRLLSDRFSAERPKGSFSTLEIQRTEQGDSAMYLCASSLSGPNTEAFFGQGTRLTVV.